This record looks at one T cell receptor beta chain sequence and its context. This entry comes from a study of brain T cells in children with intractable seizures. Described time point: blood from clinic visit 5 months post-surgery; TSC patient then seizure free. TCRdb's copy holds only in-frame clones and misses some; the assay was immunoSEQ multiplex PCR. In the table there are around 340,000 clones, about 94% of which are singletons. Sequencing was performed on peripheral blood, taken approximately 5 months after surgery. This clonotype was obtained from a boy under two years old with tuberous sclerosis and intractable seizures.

CDR3 loop: CSVREGFQAFF. The CDR3 DNA sequence: TGCAGCGTTAGGGAGGGTTTTCAGGCTTTCTTT. V and J are TRBV29-1 and TRBJ1-1; D call uncertain. The CDR3 is made up of 11 amino acids. The germline V gene encodes CDR1 SQVTM and CDR2 ANQGSEA. V was trimmed by 5 bases and J by 11 bases, leaving 15 bases between them.